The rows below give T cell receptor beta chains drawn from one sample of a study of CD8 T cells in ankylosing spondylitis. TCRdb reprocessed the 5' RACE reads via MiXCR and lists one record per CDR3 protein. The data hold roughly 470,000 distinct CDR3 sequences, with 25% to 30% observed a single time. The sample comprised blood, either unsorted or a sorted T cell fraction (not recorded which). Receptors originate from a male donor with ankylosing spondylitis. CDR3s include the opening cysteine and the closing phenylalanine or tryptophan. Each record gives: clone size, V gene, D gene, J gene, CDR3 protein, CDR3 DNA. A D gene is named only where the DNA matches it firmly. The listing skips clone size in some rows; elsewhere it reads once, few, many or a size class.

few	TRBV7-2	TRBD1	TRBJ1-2	CASSLAGGDTYGYTF	TGTGCCAGCAGCTTAGCAGGGGGCGATACGTATGGCTACACCTTC
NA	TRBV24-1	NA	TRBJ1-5	CATSASGRGQPQHF	TGTGCCACCAGTGCCTCCGGGAGGGGACAGCCCCAGCATTTT
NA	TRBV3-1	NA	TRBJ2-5	CASSQEWAARGETQYF	TGTGCCAGCAGCCAAGAGTGGGCGGCCCGTGGGGAGACCCAGTACTTC
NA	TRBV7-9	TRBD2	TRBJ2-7	CASSLGLALGHEQYF	TGTGCCAGCAGCTTAGGACTAGCTCTGGGGCACGAGCAGTACTTC
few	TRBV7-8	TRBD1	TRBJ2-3	CASTVRDSQKAQYF	TGTGCCAGCACCGTAAGGGACAGTCAAAAGGCGCAGTATTTT
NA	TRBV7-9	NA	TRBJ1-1	CASIRTENTEAFF	TGTGCCAGCATCCGGACTGAGAACACTGAAGCTTTCTTT
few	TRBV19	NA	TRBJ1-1	CASTRGGRADEAFF	TGTGCCAGTACGAGGGGGGGCAGGGCTGATGAAGCTTTCTTT
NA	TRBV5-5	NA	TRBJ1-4	CASSVFGIATNEKLFF	TGTGCCAGCAGCGTCTTCGGGATTGCAACTAATGAAAAACTGTTTTTT
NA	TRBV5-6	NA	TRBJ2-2	CASSLGGLDTGELFF	TGTGCCAGCAGCTTGGGCGGATTAGACACCGGGGAGCTGTTTTTT
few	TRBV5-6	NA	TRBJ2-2	CASSLVTSTGELFF	TGTGCCAGCAGCTTGGTAACAAGCACCGGGGAGCTGTTTTTT
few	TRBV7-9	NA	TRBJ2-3	CAGDPGPLSKGDTQYF	TGTGCCGGGGACCCGGGACCTCTATCTAAAGGGGATACGCAGTATTTT
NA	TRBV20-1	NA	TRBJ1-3	CSAESGASGNTIYF	TGCAGTGCTGAGTCGGGTGCCTCTGGAAACACCATATATTTT
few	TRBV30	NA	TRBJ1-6	CACRSASRVGNSPLHF	TGTGCCTGCCGTTCCGCCAGCCGGGTGGGAAATTCACCCCTCCACTTT
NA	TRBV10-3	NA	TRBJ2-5	CAIKQDAAETQYF	TGTGCCATCAAACAGGATGCCGCAGAGACCCAGTACTTC
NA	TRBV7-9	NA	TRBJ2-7	CASSLGENRGRLDEQYF	TGTGCCAGCAGCTTGGGCGAAAACAGGGGAAGACTAGACGAGCAGTACTTC
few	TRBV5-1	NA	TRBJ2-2	CASSLGQGGELFF	TGCGCCAGCAGCTTGGGTCAAGGCGGGGAGCTGTTTTTT
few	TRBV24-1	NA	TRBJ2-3	CATSDFRGSGDTQYF	TGTGCCACCAGTGATTTCCGGGGGAGCGGTGATACGCAGTATTTT
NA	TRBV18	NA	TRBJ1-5	CASSRGGGNQPQHF	TGTGCCAGCTCACGGGGTGGAGGCAATCAGCCCCAGCATTTT
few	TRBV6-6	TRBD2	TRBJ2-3	CASRDYTADTQYF	TGTGCCAGTAGGGACTACACCGCAGATACGCAGTATTTT
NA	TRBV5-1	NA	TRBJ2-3	CASSSQDSSDTQYF	TGCGCCAGCAGCTCACAGGATAGCTCAGATACGCAGTATTTT
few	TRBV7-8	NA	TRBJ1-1	CASSLVPGATEAFF	TGTGCCAGCAGCTTAGTTCCGGGGGCCACTGAAGCTTTCTTT
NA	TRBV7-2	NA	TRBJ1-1	CASSLHMNTEAFF	TGTGCCAGCAGCCTTCATATGAACACTGAAGCTTTCTTT
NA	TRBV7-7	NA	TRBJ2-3	CASSPSSLLGDTQYF	TGTGCCAGCAGCCCCAGCAGCCTTTTAGGCGATACGCAGTATTTT
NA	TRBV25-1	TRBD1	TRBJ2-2	CASGQGGSGELFF	TGTGCCAGCGGACAGGGAGGATCGGGGGAGCTGTTTTTT
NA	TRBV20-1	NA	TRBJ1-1	CSARAGLPSAEAFF	TGCAGTGCTAGAGCCGGCCTCCCGAGCGCTGAAGCTTTCTTT
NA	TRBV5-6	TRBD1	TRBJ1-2	CASSLDAVGTGGGYTF	TGTGCCAGCAGCTTGGATGCAGTGGGGACAGGGGGCGGCTACACCTTC
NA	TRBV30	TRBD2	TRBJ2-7	CAWRRTSGEQYF	TGTGCCTGGAGGCGGACTAGCGGCGAGCAGTACTTC
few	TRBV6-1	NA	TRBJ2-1	CASRWGEHEQFF	TGTGCCAGCAGATGGGGGGAGCATGAGCAGTTCTTC
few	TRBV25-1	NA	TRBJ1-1	CASSQGRVNTEAFF	TGTGCCAGCAGTCAAGGACGGGTGAACACTGAAGCTTTCTTT
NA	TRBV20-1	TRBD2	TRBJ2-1	CSALLGGTNEQFF	TGCAGTGCCCTACTGGGGGGGACCAATGAGCAGTTCTTC
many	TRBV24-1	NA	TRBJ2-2	CATARQEVNTGELFF	TGTGCCACTGCTAGGCAGGAGGTGAACACCGGGGAGCTGTTTTTT
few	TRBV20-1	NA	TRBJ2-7	CSALLFGGYEQYF	TGCAGTGCCCTCCTGTTCGGAGGCTACGAGCAGTACTTC
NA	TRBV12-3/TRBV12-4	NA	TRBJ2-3	CAISLAVLAALSTDTQYF	TGTGCCATCAGTTTAGCGGTCTTAGCGGCCTTGAGCACAGATACGCAGTATTTT
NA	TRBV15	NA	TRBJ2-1	CATSRVSGGFYNEQFF	TGTGCCACCAGCAGAGTCAGCGGTGGGTTCTACAATGAGCAGTTCTTC
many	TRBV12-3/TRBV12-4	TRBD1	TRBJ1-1	CASSGTGGTEAFF	TGTGCCAGCAGCGGGACAGGGGGCACTGAAGCTTTCTTT
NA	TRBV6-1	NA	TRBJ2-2	CASSEAGRNTGELFF	TGTGCCAGCAGTGAAGCGGGAAGGAACACCGGGGAGCTGTTTTTT
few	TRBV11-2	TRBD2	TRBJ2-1	CASSLRGSSGPVNEQFF	TGTGCCAGCAGCCTTAGGGGTTCTAGCGGGCCGGTGAATGAGCAGTTCTTC
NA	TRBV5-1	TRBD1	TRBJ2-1	CASSSHGQGGDNEQFF	TGCGCCAGCAGCTCACACGGACAGGGAGGAGACAATGAGCAGTTCTTC
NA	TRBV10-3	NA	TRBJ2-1	CAIRGLEGLGDEQFF	TGTGCCATTCGGGGATTAGAGGGACTGGGGGATGAGCAGTTCTTC
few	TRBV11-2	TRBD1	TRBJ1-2	CASSSGQGGVYGYTF	TGTGCCAGCAGCTCCGGACAGGGGGGAGTCTATGGCTACACCTTC
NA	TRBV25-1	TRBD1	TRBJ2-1	CASSDSSGTGKFF	TGTGCCAGCAGTGACTCTTCCGGGACAGGGAAGTTCTTC
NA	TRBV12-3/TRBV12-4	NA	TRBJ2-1	CASSLRVEQFF	TGTGCCAGCAGTTTAAGGGTTGAGCAGTTCTTC
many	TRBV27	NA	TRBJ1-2	CASSRERSYGYTF	TGTGCCAGCAGTCGGGAGAGGTCCTATGGCTACACCTTC
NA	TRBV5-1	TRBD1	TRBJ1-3	CASSFEGPAQGQGQSSGNTIYF	TGCGCCAGCAGCTTCGAAGGCCCAGCCCAGGGACAGGGGCAATCCTCTGGAAACACCATATATTTT
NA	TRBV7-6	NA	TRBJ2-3	CASSSRGFDTQYF	TGTGCCAGCAGCTCCCGGGGGTTTGATACGCAGTATTTT
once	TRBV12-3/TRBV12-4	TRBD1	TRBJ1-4	CASSEDRPDWEKLFF	TGTGCCAGCAGTGAGGACAGGCCGGATTGGGAAAAACTGTTTTTT
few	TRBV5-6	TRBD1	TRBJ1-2	CASSPTTGFSYGYTF	TGTGCCAGCAGCCCAACGACAGGGTTTAGCTATGGCTACACCTTC